This is a list of T cell receptor beta chains from one sample in a study of cytomegalovirus exposure and HLA in healthy donors. Assay: immunoSEQ multiplex PCR; the TCRdb copy retains only in-frame clones and omits some. The sample contains over 110,000 clones, 73% of which appear only once. Specimen: PBMCs. The receptors were sampled from a middle-aged woman in good health and CMV-seronegative. The CDR3 runs from the conserved cysteine through the conserved F or W. A D gene is named only where the DNA matches it firmly. Size is stated for part of the rows, as once, few or many counts, or as a class when the clone is expanded.

TRBV6-6	.	.	TRBJ1-2	CASSYVRTNYGYTF	TGTGCCAGCAGTTACGTCAGAACTAACTATGGCTACACCTTC
TRBV27	.	.	TRBJ2-1	CASSSTTGRSSYNEQFF	TGTGCCAGCAGTTCCACGACAGGTCGAAGCTCCTACAATGAGCAGTTCTTC
TRBV11-3	TRBD1	.	TRBJ2-1	CASSPRGGRGQIEQFF	TGTGCCAGCAGCCCGAGAGGGGGCAGGGGGCAAATTGAGCAGTTCTTC
TRBV5-5	TRBD1	.	TRBJ2-2	CASSLTGTDTGELFF	TGTGCCAGCAGCTTGACCGGGACAGACACCGGGGAGCTGTTTTTT
TRBV15	TRBD2	.	TRBJ2-3	CATSRTSGGRTDTQYF	TGTGCCACCAGCCGTACTAGCGGGGGGCGCACAGATACGCAGTATTTT
TRBV7-3	TRBD1	.	TRBJ1-3	CASSLAWGQMGNTIYF	TGTGCCAGCAGCTTAGCCTGGGGACAGATGGGAAACACCATATATTTT
TRBV19	TRBD1	.	TRBJ1-1	CASSITGEDTEAFF	TGTGCCAGTAGTATAACAGGGGAGGACACTGAAGCTTTCTTT
TRBV19	.	.	TRBJ1-2	CASSAQGFDRPGYTF	TGTGCCAGTAGTGCCCAGGGTTTTGATCGTCCTGGCTACACCTTC
TRBV5-1	TRBD1	.	TRBJ2-7	CASSPETGESSYEQYF	TGCGCCAGCAGCCCCGAGACAGGGGAGAGCTCCTACGAGCAGTACTTC
TRBV29-1	.	.	TRBJ1-3	CSVTVSSGNTIYF	TGCAGCGTGACAGTCAGCTCTGGAAACACCATATATTTT
TRBV7-8	.	.	TRBJ1-4	CASSSPLGMGVDEKLFF	TGTGCCAGCAGCTCTCCTTTGGGCATGGGAGTTGATGAAAAACTGTTTTTT
TRBV7-9	.	.	TRBJ1-2	CASSLADNQGYGYTF	TGTGCCAGCAGCTTAGCTGACAATCAAGGCTATGGCTACACCTTC
TRBV6-5	TRBD1	few	TRBJ1-2	CASSRDSYGYTF	TGTGCCAGCAGTAGGGACAGCTATGGCTACACCTTC
TRBV7-2	.	.	TRBJ2-1	CASSLGLGDNEQFF	TGTGCCAGCAGCTTAGGTTTAGGGGACAATGAGCAGTTCTTC
TRBV11-2	TRBD1	.	TRBJ2-7	CASTGQGGEQYF	TGTGCCAGCACGGGACAGGGAGGGGAGCAGTACTTC
TRBV5-1	TRBD2	.	TRBJ2-1	CASSTSGGGIEQFF	TGCGCCAGCTCGACTAGCGGGGGGGGCATCGAGCAGTTCTTC
TRBV6-6	TRBD1	.	TRBJ2-5	CASSYLGTVSETQYF	TGTGCCAGCAGTTACCTTGGGACAGTTAGTGAGACCCAGTACTTC